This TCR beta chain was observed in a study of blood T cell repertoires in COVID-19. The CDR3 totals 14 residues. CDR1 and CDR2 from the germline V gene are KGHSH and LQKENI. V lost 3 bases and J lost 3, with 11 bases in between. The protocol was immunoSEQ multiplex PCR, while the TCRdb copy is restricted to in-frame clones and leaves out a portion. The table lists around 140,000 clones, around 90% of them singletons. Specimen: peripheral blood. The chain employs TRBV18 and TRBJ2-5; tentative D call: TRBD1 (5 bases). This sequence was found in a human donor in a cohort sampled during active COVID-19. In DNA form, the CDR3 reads TGTGCCAGCTCACCTTTTGACAGAGAAGAGACCCAGTACTTC. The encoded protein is CASSPFDREETQYF.